These 13 T cell receptor beta chains originate from one sample sequenced in a study of blood T cell repertoires in COVID-19. Sequenced by immunoSEQ multiplex PCR; TCRdb stores in-frame clones only, minus some. The table lists under 300,000 clones, roughly 89% of them singletons. The sample consisted of peripheral blood. The receptors shown here come from a woman aged 40 to 50 who had recovered from COVID-19.

This rearrangement joins TRBV5-6 to TRBJ2-7, with 9 bases lining up with TRBD1. The J segment lost 6 bases and the V segment lost 4 bases, leaving 8 bases of the junction unmatched. CDR1 SGHDT and CDR2 YYEEEE come from the germline V gene. The CDR3 sequence is 14 residues long. The CDR3 reads CASSHYGTGREQYF. CDR3 DNA sequence: TGTGCCAGCAGCCATTACGGGACAGGGCGCGAGCAGTACTTC. Full variable domain (outside the CDR3, taken from reference TRBV5-6 and TRBJ2-7): DAGVTQSPTHLIKTRGQQVTLRCSPKSGHDTVSWYQQALGQGPQFIFQYYEEEERQRGNFPDRFSGHQFPNYSSELNVNALLLGDSALYLCASSHYGTGREQYFGPGTRLTVT.

The chain employs TRBV28 and TRBJ2-3; 15 nucleotides match TRBD2. CDR3 size: 18 residues. Germline CDR1 reads MDHEN; CDR2 reads SYDVKM. Unmatched junction bases numbered 11, after V lost 6 bases and J lost 4 bases. Here the CDR3 reads CASSLGLAGGISADTQYF. The CDR3 DNA reads TGTGCCAGCAGCCTAGGACTAGCGGGAGGGATTTCGGCAGATACGCAGTATTTT.

The chain recombines TRBV10-3 with TRBJ2-7, with 7 bases matching TRBD2. The CDR3 is 15 amino acids. V dropped 0 bases and J dropped 3; count of bases not matched to a gene: 5. CDR1 is ENHRY, CDR2 SYGVKD, per germline. CDR3 in amino acids: CAISESSGTRYEQYF. In DNA, the CDR3 is TGTGCCATCAGTGAGTCCAGCGGGACGCGCTACGAGCAGTACTTC.

The V call is TRBV15, the J call TRBJ2-3, with 11 bases identical to TRBD2. Germline V gene sequence: CDR1 LNHNV, CDR2 YYDKDF (reference sequence). After removal of 2 bases from V and 2 bases from J, the junction contained 6 bases not matched to a gene. This CDR3 is built from 17 residues. In DNA form, the CDR3 reads TGTGCCACCAGCAGACAACCGGGACTAGCGGACACAGATACGCAGTATTTT. Translated: CATSRQPGLADTDTQYF.

The chain links TRBV1 to TRBJ1-5. TRBV1 is a pseudogene locus. This CDR3 has 15 amino acids. CDR3 sequence reads: CTSSPQDYRNQPQHF. The CDR3 DNA reads as TGCACCAGCAGCCCACAGGACTATCGCAATCAGCCCCAGCATTTT.

The chain uses TRBV19 and TRBJ1-1, with 7 bases identical to TRBD1. The CDR3 covers 14 residues. From germline, CDR1 is LNHDA and CDR2 SQIVND (reference sequence). Trimming took 4 bases from V and 6 from J; bases not matched to a gene: 8. CDR3 amino acids: CASSRQGARAEAFF. DNA for the CDR3: TGTGCCAGTAGTAGACAGGGCGCTCGGGCTGAAGCTTTCTTT.

This clone occurred a few times. The rearrangement joins TRBV11-2 to TRBJ2-5; tentative D call: TRBD2 (7 bases). Trimming took off 5 bases at V and 5 bases at J, with 21 bases between the two ends. CDR3 length: 16 residues. Germline assignment: CDR1 SGHAT and CDR2 FQNNGV. The CDR3 coding sequence is TGTGCCAGCAGCCCAACAGGTTCGGGGGGCGCGGAGACCCAGTACTTC. This encodes CASSPTGSGGAETQYF.

In nucleotides, the CDR3 is TGTGCCACTGAGGATACAAGGATGAACACTGAAGCTTTCTTT. This codes for CATEDTRMNTEAFF. This chain uses TRBV2 with TRBJ1-1; D ambiguous. V gave up 10 bases and J gave up 0 bases, with 15 bases separating them. From germline, CDR1 is SNHLY and CDR2 FYNNEI. CDR3 length: 14 amino acids.

The chain employs TRBV19 and TRBJ1-3; possible D gene TRBD1, 5 bases. V shed 6 bases and J shed 8 bases, with 20 bases lying between them. This CDR3 spans 15 amino acids. Germline assignment: CDR1 LNHDA and CDR2 SQIVND (reference sequence). The CDR3 spells CASSHGGGGPDTIYF. The CDR3 coding sequence is TGTGCCAGTAGCCATGGGGGTGGAGGGCCGGACACCATATATTTT.

The chain combines TRBV28 with TRBJ2-2; D might be TRBD1 (5 bases). The germline V gene encodes CDR1 MDHEN and CDR2 SYDVKM. Trimming cost V 2 bases and J 0 bases, with 7 bases left between them. The CDR3 extends over 15 amino acids. CDR3 nucleotides: TGTGCCAGCAGTTTACCAGGGACGAACACCGGGGAGCTGTTTTTT. The encoded protein is CASSLPGTNTGELFF.

V and J are TRBV28 and TRBJ1-2; D perhaps matches TRBD1 (6 bases). The ends were cut back, 3 bases at V and 8 bases at J, with 16 bases in the middle. The CDR3 extends over 14 amino acids. Germline V CDR1 and CDR2: MDHEN, SYDVKM. Written as DNA, the CDR3 is TGTGCCAGCAGTTTGCCCACGACAGGCCGGGGCTACACCTTC. Its protein is CASSLPTTGRGYTF.

This rearrangement joins TRBV5-8 to TRBJ2-3; 12 nucleotides line up with TRBD2. This CDR3 has 17 amino acids. With 1 base clipped from V and 5 bases from J, the junction kept 8 bases outside the gene matches. Germline lookup yields CDR1 SGHTS and CDR2 YDEGEE. Here the CDR3 reads CASSLSLAGGPGDTQYF. The CDR3 DNA is TGTGCCAGCAGCTTGTCGCTAGCGGGAGGGCCAGGAGATACGCAGTATTTT.

The chain couples TRBV5-4 to TRBJ2-7; TRBD1 matches at 7 bases. This CDR3 region has 12 residues. Germline V gene sequence: CDR1 SGHNT, CDR2 YYREEE (reference sequence). V lost 3 bases to trimming and J lost 3 bases; unmatched junction nucleotides: 0. Here the CDR3 reads CASSWDSYEQYF. CDR3 in DNA: TGTGCCAGCAGCTGGGACAGCTACGAGCAGTACTTC. The full variable domain, completed using reference TRBV5-4 and TRBJ2-7, is ETGVTQSPTHLIKTRGQQVTLRCSSQSGHNTVSWYQQALGQGPQFIFQYYREEENGRGNFPPRFSGLQFPNYSSELNVNALELDDSALYLCASSWDSYEQYFGPGTRLTVT.